A selection of T cell receptor beta chains follows, all from one sample in a study of shared clonotypes between healthy human individuals. TCRdb's copy holds only in-frame clones and misses some; the assay was immunoSEQ multiplex PCR. The table shows millions of clones, with 90% to 95% occurring only once. The sequencing sample was made of naive CD8+ T cells from PBMCs. The receptors stem from a man aged 18-30 years in good health. Some clones in this sample may be carry-over from other donors' samples. CDR3s include the opening cysteine and the closing phenylalanine or tryptophan. The D gene is left open where the match is weak. The size of a clone is reported for some rows only, either as once, few or many, or as a class for expanded clones.

J | size | D | V | DNA | CDR3
TRBJ2-2 | - | - | TRBV4-3 | TGCGCCAGCAGCCCGAGTCTAGGGGATATACGAGACACCGGGGAGCTGTTTTTT | CASSPSLGDIRDTGELFF
TRBJ1-2 | - | - | TRBV5-4 | TGTGCCAGCAGCTTGGACAACACTTATGGCTACACCTTC | CASSLDNTYGYTF
TRBJ1-5 | - | - | TRBV28 | TGTGCTATAGGGGTTGGCAATCAGCCCCAGCATTTT | CAIGVGNQPQHF
TRBJ1-4 | - | - | TRBV11-2 | TGTGCCAGCAGCTTCTCATACAGGGTAGAGGGTGAAAAACTGTTTTTT | CASSFSYRVEGEKLFF
TRBJ1-1 | - | - | TRBV9 | TGTGCCAGCAGCGCAGACGGGCACTCTGAAGCTTTCTTT | CASSADGHSEAFF
TRBJ1-2 | - | - | TRBV2 | TGTGCCAGCATTTTGACAGACTCTTATGGCTACACCTTC | CASILTDSYGYTF
TRBJ2-7 | - | - | TRBV4-1 | TGCGCCAGCAGCCAAGGGAGTTCCTACGAGCAGTACTTC | CASSQGSSYEQYF
TRBJ2-7 | - | TRBD1 | TRBV19 | TGTGCCAGCGGACAGGCCGCCAACAACGAGCAGTACTTC | CASGQAANNEQYF
TRBJ1-4 | - | - | TRBV11-2 | TGTGCCAGCACCCCCGGCAGGCGGAACATGGCAACTAATGAAAAACTGTTTTTT | CASTPGRRNMATNEKLFF
TRBJ1-1 | few | - | TRBV5-4 | TGTGCCAGCAGCCCGGGGTCTCCTGAAGCTTTCTTT | CASSPGSPEAFF
TRBJ1-1 | once | - | TRBV4-2 | TGTGCCAGCAGCCAAGATTATGACCGCGATTGGGCTTTCTTT | CASSQDYDRDWAFF
TRBJ2-7 | - | - | TRBV7-8 | TGTGCCAGCAGCTTAGGCAGCCCGTTGTCCCCCTACGAGCAGTACTTC | CASSLGSPLSPYEQYF
TRBJ2-1 | - | TRBD1 | TRBV6-5 | TGTGCCAGCAGCCCAAGACAGGGGGCAGTTGAGCAGTTCTTC | CASSPRQGAVEQFF
TRBJ2-7 | few | - | TRBV19 | TGTGCCAGTAGTATCGAGCCCGGTGAGGAGCAGTACTTC | CASSIEPGEEQYF
TRBJ2-1 | - | TRBD2 | TRBV19 | TGTGCCAGTAGTATAGAGGGCGGGAGGCCCTACAATGAGCAGTTCTTC | CASSIEGGRPYNEQFF
TRBJ2-3 | - | TRBD2 | TRBV7-8 | TGTGCCAGCAGCTTAGTTCGGCTAGCGGGAGGTGGGGATACGCAGTATTTT | CASSLVRLAGGGDTQYF
TRBJ1-2 | - | - | TRBV7-9 | TGTGCCAGCAGCCCTCCGGTGAGTGGGGACAACTATGGCTACACCTTC | CASSPPVSGDNYGYTF
TRBJ1-2 | - | - | TRBV27 | TGTGCCAGCAGTTTATCGGAGCGCAGGGGAGCTAACTATGGCTACACCTTC | CASSLSERRGANYGYTF
TRBJ2-7 | - | TRBD2 | TRBV27 | TGTGCCAGCAGTTTATCGTTTGCGGGAGCCGACGAGCAGTACTTC | CASSLSFAGADEQYF
TRBJ1-2 | - | - | TRBV9 | TGTGCCAGCAGCGTATCCCACACTGGGGGCTACACCTTC | CASSVSHTGGYTF
TRBJ2-7 | few | TRBD2 | TRBV27 | TGTGCCAGCAGTTTTCAACTAGCGGGGACCGAGCAGTACTTC | CASSFQLAGTEQYF
TRBJ1-1 | - | - | TRBV28 | TGTGCCAGCAGTTTACGAGACGGATTGAACACTGAAGCTTTCTTT | CASSLRDGLNTEAFF
TRBJ2-7 | - | TRBD1 | TRBV10-3 | TGTGCCATCAGTGAGGCGAAACCGGGACAGCCTTACGAGCAGTACTTC | CAISEAKPGQPYEQYF
TRBJ2-2 | - | - | TRBV9 | TGTGCCAGCGCGCTGCAGCGAGAACCGAACACCGGGGAGCTGTTTTTT | CASALQREPNTGELFF
TRBJ2-5 | - | TRBD2 | TRBV7-9 | TGTGCCAGCAGCATGACTAGCGGGAGAGATCAAGAGACCCAGTACTTC | CASSMTSGRDQETQYF
TRBJ2-1 | - | TRBD2 | TRBV9 | TGTGCCAGCAGCCAGGTGGCTAGCGGGATGGGTTACAATGAGCAGTTCTTC | CASSQVASGMGYNEQFF
TRBJ2-7 | - | - | TRBV6-1 | TGTGCCAGCAGTTGGGCGGAGGGCACCTACGAGCAGTACTTC | CASSWAEGTYEQYF
TRBJ1-1 | - | - | TRBV9 | TGTGCCAGCAGCGTAGGGGTGCGTCCAGCTGAAGCTTTCTTT | CASSVGVRPAEAFF
TRBJ2-7 | - | TRBD1 | TRBV5-6 | TGTGCCAGCAGCTCCCCGGGACAGGGCCTACAATCCTACGAGCAGTACTTC | CASSSPGQGLQSYEQYF
TRBJ1-2 | - | TRBD1 | TRBV5-4 | TGTGCCAGCAGCCCGGACAGGCAGGGGGCTACCGAGGGCTACACCTTC | CASSPDRQGATEGYTF
TRBJ1-2 | few | - | TRBV7-3 | TGTGCCAGCAGCACCGGGAGGGAGGCTTCTGGCTACACCTTC | CASSTGREASGYTF
TRBJ1-4 | - | - | TRBV7-9 | TGTGCCAGCAGCCTCACGCGGGGGGCCGGTGAAAAACTGTTTTTT | CASSLTRGAGEKLFF
TRBJ1-1 | few | - | TRBV6-5 | TGTGCCAGCAGTTACGGAGCAGGGAACACTGAAGCTTTCTTT | CASSYGAGNTEAFF
TRBJ2-2 | - | - | TRBV9 | TGTGCCAGCAGCCCCCCGCGGAGGGTGGGCACCGGGGAGCTGTTTTTT | CASSPPRRVGTGELFF
TRBJ2-7 | - | TRBD2 | TRBV5-1 | TGCGCCAGCAGCTCGGCGGTCGGACTAGCGGGAGAGCGGTACTTC | CASSSAVGLAGERYF
TRBJ2-1 | - | - | TRBV7-9 | TGTGCCAGCAGCGCAGGGGCGACCTTAGTCTATGAGCAGTTCTTC | CASSAGATLVYEQFF
TRBJ1-2 | - | - | TRBV27 | TGTGCCAGCAGCCTGGCTGTCGGGGGCCCGACCTATGGCTACACCTTC | CASSLAVGGPTYGYTF
TRBJ2-7 | - | TRBD2 | TRBV7-9 | TGTGCCAGCAGCACTTTTGGACTAGTTCACGAGCAGTACTTC | CASSTFGLVHEQYF
TRBJ2-2 | - | - | TRBV10-3 | TGTGCCATCAGTGTAAGATCCGGGGGCGGAAACAACACCGGGGAGCTGTTTTTT | CAISVRSGGGNNTGELFF
TRBJ2-2 | - | TRBD2 | TRBV27 | TGTGCCAGCAGGACTAGCGGGAGGGCGGACACCGGGGAGCTGTTTTTT | CASRTSGRADTGELFF
TRBJ2-7 | once | - | TRBV6-6 | TGTGCCAGCAGTTACTTGGGGCAGGTAGACGAGCAGTACTTC | CASSYLGQVDEQYF
TRBJ2-7 | - | TRBD2 | TRBV5-1 | TGCGCCAGCAGCTTACGGGGGGGCGAGCAGTACTTC | CASSLRGGEQYF
TRBJ2-1 | - | TRBD1 | TRBV6-5 | TGTGCCAGCAGCCGGGACAGCCACAATGAGCAGTTCTTC | CASSRDSHNEQFF
TRBJ2-7 | - | TRBD2 | TRBV9 | TGTGCCAGCAGCATTAGCGGGGGTCCAACCTACGAGCAGTACTTC | CASSISGGPTYEQYF